A single sample gave rise to the 7 T cell receptor beta chains below, sequenced in a study of blood T cell repertoires in COVID-19. Sequenced by immunoSEQ multiplex PCR; TCRdb stores in-frame clones only, minus some. The sample consists of some 520,000 clones, about 88% of them appearing once. Sequenced material: peripheral blood. The receptor source for this set is a man aged 18 to 29 with COVID-19, enrolled during active disease.

The chain employs TRBV2 and TRBJ1-6; TRBD1 aligns across 9 bases. The V gene end was trimmed by 7 bases and the J gene end by 7 bases; junction bases not matched to a gene: 5. Germline CDR1 SNHLY, CDR2 FYNNEI. The CDR3 covers 14 residues. The CDR3 region is CASMRDRGNSPLHF. As DNA, the CDR3 is TGTGCCAGCATGAGAGACAGGGGGAATTCACCCCTCCACTTT.

This clone was picked up one time. V gene TRBV10-1 combines with J gene TRBJ2-2; D is uncertain. The germline V and J ends were trimmed by 8 bases and 2 bases, with 24 bases remaining between them. The germline V gene encodes CDR1 WNHNN and CDR2 SYGVQD (reference sequence). This CDR3 region has 18 residues. CDR3 loop: CASLLLWRKRPNTGELFF. The CDR3 DNA reads TGCGCCAGCTTACTCTTATGGCGGAAGCGCCCAAACACCGGGGAGCTGTTTTTT.

The chain couples TRBV6-4 to TRBJ2-1, with TRBD1 identical over 7 bases. The ends lost 5 bases at V and 8 bases at J; junction bases unmatched: 9. The CDR3 is made up of 14 amino acids. Germline CDR1 MRHNA, CDR2 SNTAGT. This chain's CDR3 is CASSRSTGLDEQFF. The CDR3, as DNA: TGTGCCAGCAGTAGGTCGACAGGGCTAGATGAGCAGTTCTTC.

CDR3 DNA: TGTGCCAGTAGTACTGTTCCCGGCACCGGGGAGCTGTTTTTT. This gives the protein CASSTVPGTGELFF. V usage is TRBV19 and J usage is TRBJ2-2; D not certain. This CDR3 comprises 14 residues. Trimming took off 4 bases at V and 4 bases at J, with 10 bases between the two ends. Germline V gives CDR1 LNHDA, CDR2 SQIVND (reference sequence).

For the CDR3, the DNA is TGTGCCAGCAGCTTGGCTAGTATGGGCTACAATGAGCAGTTCTTC. Translation gives CASSLASMGYNEQFF. The chain recombines TRBV5-4 with TRBJ2-1; D uncertain. V dropped 0 bases and J dropped 3 bases, with 10 bases sitting between them. This CDR3 has 15 residues. The germline CDR1 and CDR2 sequences are SGHNT and YYREEE (reference sequence). The full variable domain, its missing parts supplied by reference TRBV5-4 and TRBJ2-1, is ETGVTQSPTHLIKTRGQQVTLRCSSQSGHNTVSWYQQALGQGPQFIFQYYREEENGRGNFPPRFSGLQFPNYSSELNVNALELDDSALYLCASSLASMGYNEQFFGPGTRLTVL.

V and J are TRBV3-1 (or the pseudogene TRBV3-2) and TRBJ2-5; 8 bases fit TRBD2. J was trimmed by 5 bases and V by 2 bases; bases with no gene match: 4. The germline CDR1 and CDR2 sequences are LGHDT and YNNKEL (reference sequence). This CDR3 comprises 14 residues. CDR3 protein: CASSQKAGDETQYF. The CDR3 nucleotides are TGTGCCAGCAGCCAAAAAGCGGGGGATGAGACCCAGTACTTC.

The chain recombines TRBV27 with TRBJ1-2; possibly TRBD1 for D (5 bases). The germline V gene has CDR1 MNHEY and CDR2 SMNVEV (reference sequence). V was clipped by 0 bases and J by 4 bases, with 18 bases between them. CDR3 size: 17 residues. CDR3: CASSLSKIRAFCYGYTF. The CDR3 bases are TGTGCCAGCAGTTTATCGAAAATCAGGGCGTTTTGCTATGGCTACACCTTC.